This T cell receptor beta chain was documented in a study of tumor-infiltrating lymphocytes in primary liver carcinoma. This CDR3 has 12 residues. Germline values: CDR1 SQVTM, CDR2 ANQGSEA. Concerning this clonotype itself: The germline gene is not matched at one end of the junction; a read error may be the cause.

Making TCR beta cDNA involved 400 to 600 ng total RNA and a constant-region primer. A slightly modified ARM-PCR protocol with three nested multiplex PCR rounds produced these TCR beta libraries. Amplification in the first two PCR rounds was performed using TRBV1-TRBV30 forward primers and a C-beta reverse primer for 10 cycles each. Each CDR3 protein gets one entry after TCRdb re-called the multiplex PCR reads with MiXCR. Of about 320,000 distinct CDR3 sequences listed, about 60% are singletons. Both blood RNA, taken from unsorted whole blood, and germline DNA were extracted. The sequence came from a man between 40 and 49 years old with primary liver carcinoma and hepatitis B virus infection. The J gene is TRBJ2-7, the V gene TRBV29-1; D is undetermined. The sequencing sample was made of peripheral blood. The CDR3 reads CSVVGETYGQYF. CDR3 in DNA: TGCAGCGTTGTGGGCGAAACCTACGGGCAGTACTTC.